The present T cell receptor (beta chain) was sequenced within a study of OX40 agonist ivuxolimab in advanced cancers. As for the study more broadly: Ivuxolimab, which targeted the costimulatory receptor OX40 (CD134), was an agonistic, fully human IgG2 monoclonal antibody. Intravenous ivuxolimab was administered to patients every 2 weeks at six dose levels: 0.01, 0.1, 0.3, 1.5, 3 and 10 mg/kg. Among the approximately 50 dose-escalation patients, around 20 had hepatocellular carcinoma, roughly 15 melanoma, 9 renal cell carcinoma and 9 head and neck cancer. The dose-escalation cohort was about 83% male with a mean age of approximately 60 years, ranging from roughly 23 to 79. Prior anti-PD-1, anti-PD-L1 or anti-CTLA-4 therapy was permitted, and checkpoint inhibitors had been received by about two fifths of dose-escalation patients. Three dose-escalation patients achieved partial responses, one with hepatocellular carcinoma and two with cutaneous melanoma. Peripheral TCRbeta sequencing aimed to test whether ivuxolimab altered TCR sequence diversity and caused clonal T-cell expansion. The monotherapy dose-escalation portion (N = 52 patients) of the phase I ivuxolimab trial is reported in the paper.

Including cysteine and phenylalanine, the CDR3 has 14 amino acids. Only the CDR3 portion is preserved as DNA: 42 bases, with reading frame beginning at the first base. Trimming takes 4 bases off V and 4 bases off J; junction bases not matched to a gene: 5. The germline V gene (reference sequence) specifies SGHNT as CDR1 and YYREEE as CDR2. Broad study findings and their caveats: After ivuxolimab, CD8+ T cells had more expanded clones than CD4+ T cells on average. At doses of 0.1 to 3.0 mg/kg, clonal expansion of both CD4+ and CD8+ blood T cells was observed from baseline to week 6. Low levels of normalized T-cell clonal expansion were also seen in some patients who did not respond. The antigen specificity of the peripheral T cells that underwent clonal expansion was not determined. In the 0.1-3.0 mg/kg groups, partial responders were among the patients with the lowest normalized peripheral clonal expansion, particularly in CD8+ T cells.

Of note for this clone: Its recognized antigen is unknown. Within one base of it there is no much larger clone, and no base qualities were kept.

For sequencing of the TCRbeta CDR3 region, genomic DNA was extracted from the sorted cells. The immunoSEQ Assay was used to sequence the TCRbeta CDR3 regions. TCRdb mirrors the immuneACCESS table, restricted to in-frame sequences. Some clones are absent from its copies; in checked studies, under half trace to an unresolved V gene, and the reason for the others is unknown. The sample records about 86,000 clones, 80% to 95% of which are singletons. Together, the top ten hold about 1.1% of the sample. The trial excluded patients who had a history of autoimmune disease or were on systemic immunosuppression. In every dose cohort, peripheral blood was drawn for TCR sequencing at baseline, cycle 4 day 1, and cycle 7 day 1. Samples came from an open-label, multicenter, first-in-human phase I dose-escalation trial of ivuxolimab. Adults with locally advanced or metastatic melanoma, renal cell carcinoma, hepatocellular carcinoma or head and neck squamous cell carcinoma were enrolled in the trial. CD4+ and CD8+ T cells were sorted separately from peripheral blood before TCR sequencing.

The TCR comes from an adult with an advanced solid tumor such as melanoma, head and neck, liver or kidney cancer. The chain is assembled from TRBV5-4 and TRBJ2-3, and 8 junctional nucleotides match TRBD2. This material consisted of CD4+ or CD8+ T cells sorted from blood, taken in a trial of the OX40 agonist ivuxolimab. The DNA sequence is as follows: TGTGCCAGCAGCCGGGAGGGGGGCTCAGATACGCAGTATTTT. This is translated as CASSREGGSDTQYF.